Below are 5 T cell receptor beta chains sequenced from a single sample in a study of T cell responses to AZD1222 COVID-19 vaccine. Generated by immunoSEQ multiplex PCR, the TCRdb table keeps only in-frame clones and is missing some. The sample yields about 140,000 clones, 85% to 95% seen once. The sequences come from peripheral blood, collected on day 0 of MenACWY control vaccination. These receptors were collected from an adult in good health.

The chain recombines TRBV7-3 with TRBJ1-2, with no clear D. Deletions cut 4 bases from V and 7 bases from J, with 13 bases between. The CDR3 spans 13 residues. Germline-derived CDR1 and CDR2 are SGHTA and FQGTGA. The CDR3 sequence: CASSSSSVGGYTF. The CDR3 nucleotides are TGTGCCAGCAGCTCCTCCTCAGTGGGTGGCTACACCTTC.

The chain links TRBV10-3 to TRBJ2-2, with 8 nucleotides matching TRBD1. This CDR3 region has 14 residues. Germline CDR1 reads ENHRY; CDR2 reads SYGVKD. With V trimmed by 10 bases and J by 1 base, 5 bases remained unmatched. The CDR3 sequence is CATRTGLNTGELFF. In DNA form, the CDR3 reads TGTGCCACACGGACAGGGCTGAACACCGGGGAGCTGTTTTTT.

This chain links TRBV7-6 with TRBJ2-3; 9 bases align to TRBD1. The CDR3 totals 16 residues. V lost 4 bases, J lost 0 bases, and 5 bases stayed unmatched. Germline lookup yields CDR1 SGHVS and CDR2 FNYEAQ. The CDR3 is CASSSLQGASTDTQYF. The CDR3 coding sequence is TGTGCCAGCAGCTCCTTACAGGGGGCTAGCACAGATACGCAGTATTTT.

This rearrangement joins TRBV5-1 to TRBJ2-1, with 10 bases matching TRBD2. The CDR3 has 16 residues. Trimming removed 3 bases from V and 4 bases from J; junction bases left unmatched: 7. The germline gives CDR1 SGHRS, CDR2 YFSETQ. This chain's CDR3 is CASSSSGSSTYNEQFF. The CDR3, as DNA: TGCGCCAGCAGCTCTAGCGGGAGTTCTACTTACAATGAGCAGTTCTTC.

This clone was found once. The chain joins TRBV21-1 to TRBJ1-1. TRBV21-1 is termed a pseudogene. CDR3 length: 14 residues. The CDR3 DNA reads TGTGCCAGCAGGCCCCGGGGGAGGGGCCCTGAAGCTTTCTTT. This translates into CASRPRGRGPEAFF.